These 5 T cell receptor beta chains originate from one sample sequenced in a study of CD8+ T cells in alopecia areata (dated by TCRdb to between 2018 and 2020). According to the study, the label for this sample's time point signals: baseline before oral tofacitinib. Library generation was performed with the immunoSEQ multiplex PCR assay. For TCR sequencing, RNA was extracted from every sample and reverse transcribed into cDNA to serve as template. This immuneACCESS table, as held by TCRdb, lists in-frame sequences with V and J called but not all clones. Of the missing ones, under half trace to an unresolved V gene in checked studies; the others have no known cause. For this sample there are roughly 250,000 clones; 67% appear just once. The top ten clones comprise about 1.3% of the sample. Sequencing used CD4+ T cells sorted from blood, obtained at week 0. The origin of the receptors is a human donor with alopecia areata.

This chain links TRBV7-2 with TRBJ2-3; 7 bases fit TRBD2. V was clipped by 5 bases and J by 4 bases; unmatched bases: 6. CDR3 size: 14 residues. Germline lookup yields CDR1 SGHTA and CDR2 FQGNSA. The CDR3 DNA is TGTGCCAGCAGCCCGGGACTACGCGCAGATACGCAGTATTTT. Amino acid sequence: CASSPGLRADTQYF.

This sequence joins TRBV5-1 and TRBJ2-5, with D tentatively TRBD2 (5 bases). The germline gives CDR1 SGHRS, CDR2 YFSETQ. The V gene lost 0 bases and the J gene lost 4 bases, with 13 bases spanning the gap. The CDR3 is 15 residues long. CDR3 nucleotides: TGCGCCAGCAGCTTGGCTGGTGGAGGAGGAGAGACCCAGTACTTC. It specifies CASSLAGGGGETQYF.

This clone was detected only once. The CDR3 is CAGQGRPTYEQYF. In nucleotides, the CDR3 is TGTGCCGGACAGGGGCGACCAACCTACGAGCAGTACTTC. V gene TRBV2 combines with J gene TRBJ2-7; 9 bases line up with TRBD1. Looked up from germline, CDR1 is SNHLY and CDR2 is FYNNEI. J was trimmed by 2 bases and V by 11 bases; bases with no gene match: 7. The CDR3 has 13 amino acids.

This clone came up once. J is TRBJ1-2 and V is TRBV27, with 10 bases identical to TRBD1. The germline V gene has CDR1 MNHEY and CDR2 SMNVEV (reference sequence). With V trimmed by 6 bases and J by 0 bases, 7 bases remained unmatched. The CDR3 sequence is 16 residues long. The CDR3 nucleotides read TGTGCCAGCAGGAGCCGGGACAGGGGCCCTAACTATGGCTACACCTTC. Protein: CASRSRDRGPNYGYTF.

This clone has a handful of counts. This chain connects TRBV30 to TRBJ2-6; 8 positions agree with TRBD1. CDR3 length: 16 residues. Germline V gene data show CDR1 as GTSNPN and CDR2 as SVGIG (reference sequence). Losses at the gene ends were 4 bases for V and 0 bases for J; bases not matched to a gene: 5. CDR3 loop: CAWTGTGPSGANVLTF. CDR3 nucleotide sequence: TGTGCCTGGACCGGGACAGGCCCCTCTGGGGCCAACGTCCTGACTTTC. The full variable domain, rest sourced from reference TRBV30 and TRBJ2-6, is SQTIHQWPATLVQPVGSPLSLECTVEGTSNPNLYWYRQAAGRGLQLLFYSVGIGQISSEVPQNLSASRPQDRQFILSSKKLLLSDSGFYLCAWTGTGPSGANVLTFGAGSRLTVL.